What follows are 10 T cell receptor beta chains derived from one specimen sequenced in a study of response to subunit inactivated influenza vaccine. TCRdb ran MiXCR on the RT-PCR reads and lists one entry per CDR3 protein. The sample has roughly 160,000 distinct CDR3 sequences, over 8.5% seen once; the top ten hold 35% to 40%. This sample comprised CD8+ T cells sorted from PBMCs, obtained roughly 24 months after vaccination. Source of these receptors: a man aged 50 to 75 who received an inactivated influenza vaccine.

The chain carries TRBV27 and TRBJ2-3, with TRBD2 identical over 7 bases. CDR1 MNHEY and CDR2 SMNVEV come from the germline V gene (reference sequence). Trimming at V came to 5 bases and at J to 2 bases, leaving 4 bases not matched to a gene. The CDR3 is made up of 14 amino acids. The CDR3 nucleotides are TGTGCCAGCAGTCGGAGCGGGATCACAGATACGCAGTATTTT. Translating gives CASSRSGITDTQYF.

There are many counts of this clonotype. The rearrangement uses TRBV4-3 and TRBJ1-1; D is uncertain. Trimming stripped 3 bases from V and 0 bases from J, with 20 bases between. Germline CDR1 reads LGHNA; CDR2 reads YSLEER. The length of the CDR3 is 18 residues. The CDR3 DNA is TGCGCCAGCAGCCACCGATGGGGTAAAGCGGCCGTGAACACTGAAGCTTTCTTT. Residues: CASSHRWGKAAVNTEAFF.

Ten or more counts support this clonotype. The chain links TRBV20-1 to TRBJ2-7; D possibly matches TRBD1 or TRBD2 (5 bases each). V lost 6 bases to trimming and J lost 0 bases, with 12 bases between them. The length of the CDR3 is 13 residues. CDR1 is DFQATT and CDR2 is SNEGSKA in the germline V gene (reference sequence). CDR3 nucleotide sequence: TGCAGTGCAACCGGGACGGTCTCCTACGAGCAGTACTTC. It is translated as CSATGTVSYEQYF.

This clonotype was counted many times. The chain carries TRBV4-3 and TRBJ2-7; D could derive from TRBD1 or TRBD2 (5 bases each). Germline CDR1 LGHNA, CDR2 YSLEER. Trimming pared 5 bases from V and 0 bases from J, leaving 11 bases between. CDR3 length: 14 residues. DNA of the CDR3: TGCGCCAGCAGCGCCGGGACGGCCTCCTACGAGCAGTACTTC. Translating gives CASSAGTASYEQYF.

This clonotype was seen many times. The chain combines TRBV27 with TRBJ2-1, with TRBD2 identical over 11 bases. From germline, CDR1 is MNHEY and CDR2 SMNVEV (reference sequence). The CDR3 loop spans 12 amino acids. V lost 10 bases, J lost 6 bases, and 2 bases stayed unmatched. The chain's CDR3 is CAILAGGNEQFF. CDR3 in DNA: TGTGCCATCCTAGCGGGGGGCAATGAGCAGTTCTTC.

J is TRBJ2-1 and V is TRBV6-2 or TRBV6-3; 7 bases line up with TRBD1. The junction had 19 bases not matched to a gene; V was cut back by 8 bases and J by 15 bases. The CDR3 length is 14 residues. In germline, CDR1 is MNHEY, CDR2 SVGEGT. CDR3 loop: CASGLIRRQGVTFF. CDR3 bases: TGTGCCAGCGGCCTAATCAGGCGACAGGGAGTAACGTTCTTC.

This chain links TRBV28 with TRBJ2-7; 15 positions agree with TRBD2. The trim removed 5 bases at V and 3 bases at J, leaving 8 bases unmatched. The CDR3 runs to 17 residues. CDR1 and CDR2 (germline): MDHEN, SYDVKM. CDR3 in amino acids: CASSLGLAGGQNYEQYF. The CDR3 DNA reads as TGTGCCAGCAGTCTGGGACTAGCGGGGGGACAGAACTACGAGCAGTACTTC.

This clonotype was observed a few times. This is likely a read error, given that the CDR3 carries no conserved phenylalanine or tryptophan at its end. This chain links TRBV12-3 or TRBV12-4 with TRBJ2-3; D is possibly TRBD2 (6 bases). The CDR3 is 16 residues long. Trimming cost V 6 bases and J 4 bases, with 20 bases left between them. CDR3 in DNA: TGTGCCAGCAGCCCTTCCGCGGGAACGACACCAGATACGCAGTATCTT. It codes for CASSPSAGTTPDTQYL.

This clonotype appeared many times. The rearrangement uses TRBV4-2 and TRBJ2-7, with D possibly matching TRBD1 (5 bases). The CDR3 runs 13 residues. The V and J ends lost 0 bases and 9 bases respectively, with 12 bases between them. From germline, CDR1 is LGHNA and CDR2 YNFKEQ. Written as DNA, the CDR3 is TGTGCCAGCAGCCAAGATGCAGGGCACGGGCAGTACTTC. It yields the protein CASSQDAGHGQYF.

The V call is TRBV12-3 or TRBV12-4, the J call TRBJ1-5; D may be TRBD1 (6 bases). This CDR3 region has 15 residues. The V and J ends lost 5 bases and 0 bases respectively, with 11 bases between them. CDR3: CASSSGQISNQPQHF. The CDR3 DNA reads as TGTGCCAGCAGTAGTGGACAGATTAGCAATCAGCCCCAGCATTTT.